This T cell receptor (beta chain) was identified during a study of cytomegalovirus exposure and HLA in healthy donors. In the study overall: Early on, a data release was issued that held about 85 million unique TCRs from HLA-typed donors.

To note about this clone: As yet, its antigen is unknown.

The CDR3 covers 16 residues. From germline, CDR1 is SGHRS and CDR2 YFSETQ. Trimming cost V 4 bases and J 4 bases; bases outside gene matches: 12. Study-level results: Through in vitro validation, three CMV-associated chains were shown to be specific for CMV antigens. Presence/absence analysis assumed near-uniform sequencing depth across donors.

The primer mix had 60 Vbeta and 13 Jbeta primers. Profiling relied on immunoSEQ multiplex PCR, and the TCRdb table lists in-frame clones only, not all of them. This sample has about 120,000 clones, with 60% to 85% found just once. V and J are TRBV5-1 and TRBJ1-2; 8 bases are a match to TRBD1. This TCR was sampled from a woman in her 30s in good health and CMV-seropositive. Material for sequencing was PBMCs. The CDR3 is CASSLLGTGSFYGYTF. DNA of the CDR3: TGCGCCAGCAGCCTCCTGGGGACAGGCTCATTCTATGGCTACACCTTC.